The next 25 T cell receptor beta chains were all read from a single sample in a study of shared clonotypes between healthy human individuals. Sequencing used immunoSEQ multiplex PCR; TCRdb keeps in-frame clones, though not all of them. Of around 2.5 million clones listed, approximately 93% are singletons. Material for sequencing was naive CD4+ T cells from PBMCs. Subset defined: CD45RA+ positively selected. The source is a man aged 18-30 years in good health. Some clones in this sample may be carry-over from other donors' samples.

Remarks on this clone: Additional DNA sequences in this sample encode the identical CDR3. The chain combines TRBV28 with TRBJ2-5; D remains unclear. V lost 1 base to trimming and J lost 1 base, with 7 bases between them. Germline V gene sequence: CDR1 MDHEN, CDR2 SYDVKM. The CDR3 has 14 amino acids. CDR3 in DNA: TGTGCCAGCAGTTTATCGGGCGGCCAAGAGACCCAGTACTTC. This gives the protein CASSLSGGQETQYF.

The rearrangement joins TRBV7-3 to TRBJ2-3; D call uncertain. The CDR3 sequence is 14 residues long. Trimming stripped 2 bases from V and 5 bases from J, with 11 bases between. Germline assignment: CDR1 SGHTA and CDR2 FQGTGA. CDR3 loop: CASSLDTDRDTQYF. The CDR3 DNA reads TGTGCCAGCAGCTTAGACACAGACCGAGATACGCAGTATTTT.

As regards this clone: In the same sample, other DNA sequences code for this CDR3. The chain carries TRBV29-1 and TRBJ1-3; possible D gene TRBD1, 6 bases. Germline V lookup: CDR1 SQVTM, CDR2 ANQGSEA. The CDR3 is made up of 14 amino acids. Trimming took off 5 bases at V and 4 bases at J, with 15 bases between the two ends. The CDR3 coding sequence is TGCAGCGTTCATGGGGGGGCGTTCGGAAACACCATATATTTT. Translating it yields CSVHGGAFGNTIYF.

The sample holds one count of this clone. J is TRBJ2-7 and V is TRBV19; 8 positions match TRBD1. This CDR3 has 16 amino acids. From germline, CDR1 is LNHDA and CDR2 SQIVND (reference sequence). Germline trimming cut 5 bases from V and 2 bases from J; bases unmatched to any gene: 11. CDR3 sequence reads: CASSSLRTGRPYEQYF. Here the CDR3 DNA reads TGTGCCAGTAGTTCCCTCCGGACAGGGCGGCCCTACGAGCAGTACTTC.

The chain is built from TRBV2 and TRBJ2-1; D is unclear. The CDR3 consists of 16 residues. CDR1 and CDR2 (germline): SNHLY, FYNNEI. V was pared by 6 bases and J by 0 bases, with 15 bases between. The CDR3 sequence: CASRPRRNTSYNEQFF. In DNA, the CDR3 is TGTGCCAGCAGACCTCGGCGGAATACCTCCTACAATGAGCAGTTCTTC.

The gene calls are TRBV5-1 and TRBJ2-1, with 9 bases matching TRBD2. The V gene end was trimmed by 6 bases and the J gene end by 4 bases; junction bases not matched to a gene: 8. This CDR3 is 15 amino acids long. Germline V lookup: CDR1 SGHRS, CDR2 YFSETQ. The CDR3 DNA reads TGCGCCAGCAATGGCCTAGCGGGGTCTTACAATGAGCAGTTCTTC. Protein: CASNGLAGSYNEQFF. The full variable domain, rest sourced from reference TRBV5-1 and TRBJ2-1, is KAGVTQTPRYLIKTRGQQVTLSCSPISGHRSVSWYQQTPGQGLQFLFEYFSETQRNKGNFPGRFSGRQFSNSRSEMNVSTLELGDSALYLCASNGLAGSYNEQFFGPGTRLTVL.

This clone was counted a few times. The chain is built from TRBV9 and TRBJ2-1; D unclear. The CDR3 covers 14 residues. The V end lost 4 bases, the J end lost 5 bases, and 13 bases lay between the germline ends. Germline CDR1 and CDR2: SGDLS and YYNGEE. CDR3 bases: TGTGCCAGCAGCCCTGTGCAGGCGCACAATGAGCAGTTCTTC. Translating gives CASSPVQAHNEQFF.

This chain uses TRBV2 with TRBJ2-3; a possible D gene is TRBD2 (5 bases). CDR1 is SNHLY, CDR2 FYNNEI, per germline. The CDR3 is made up of 15 amino acids. The ends were cut back, 5 bases at V and 5 bases at J, with 17 bases in the middle. The CDR3 region has the DNA TGTGCCAGCAGTCCCGGGCTCCTCCGGGGAGATACGCAGTATTTT. This codes for CASSPGLLRGDTQYF.

The CDR3 coding sequence is TGTGCCAGCTCACCACTTGGCAGGGAAGTCGAGCAGTACTTC. This gives the protein CASSPLGREVEQYF. The J gene is TRBJ2-7, the V gene TRBV18, with D possibly being TRBD1 (5 bases). The V end lost 1 base, the J end lost 6 bases, and 13 bases lay between the germline ends. The CDR3 loop spans 14 amino acids. The germline gives CDR1 KGHSH, CDR2 LQKENI.

The CDR3 region is CASSLQRLATSPLHF. In DNA form, the CDR3 reads TGTGCCAGCAGCTTGCAGCGGTTAGCTACATCACCCCTCCACTTT. The chain employs TRBV5-6 and TRBJ1-6; D is uncertain. The V end was cut by 1 base, the J end by 10 bases, with 15 bases between. The CDR3 has 15 amino acids. Germline V gene sequence: CDR1 SGHDT, CDR2 YYEEEE.

The chain has TRBV4-1 and TRBJ2-4; D might be TRBD2 (6 bases). The CDR3 consists of 17 residues. The germline CDR1 and CDR2 sequences are MGHRA and YSYEKL. Trimming stripped 0 bases from V and 3 bases from J, with 15 bases between. CDR3 DNA sequence: TGCGCCAGCAGCCAAGAGTCGGGAGACAGACGCAAAAACATTCAGTACTTC. This codes for CASSQESGDRRKNIQYF.

The chain couples TRBV9 to TRBJ2-3; 9 bases match TRBD2. The CDR3 spans 16 residues. The germline V gene encodes CDR1 SGDLS and CDR2 YYNGEE. J lost 2 bases, V lost 0 bases, and 4 bases had no gene match. CDR3 sequence: CASSVEGLASTDTQYF. The CDR3 DNA reads as TGTGCCAGCAGCGTAGAGGGACTAGCTTCCACAGATACGCAGTATTTT.

V usage is TRBV5-1 and J usage is TRBJ2-1; TRBD1 or TRBD2 may be the D gene (5 bases each). This CDR3 is built from 16 residues. With 0 bases removed from V and 0 bases from J, the gap between germline ends came to 10 bases. CDR1 is SGHRS and CDR2 is YFSETQ in the germline V gene. This chain's CDR3 is CASSLGFGGSYNEQFF. The CDR3 nucleotides are TGCGCCAGCAGCTTGGGTTTTGGGGGCTCCTACAATGAGCAGTTCTTC. The complete variable domain, with remaining parts taken from reference TRBV5-1 and TRBJ2-1, reads KAGVTQTPRYLIKTRGQQVTLSCSPISGHRSVSWYQQTPGQGLQFLFEYFSETQRNKGNFPGRFSGRQFSNSRSEMNVSTLELGDSALYLCASSLGFGGSYNEQFFGPGTRLTVL.

For this clone: Additional DNA sequences in this sample encode the identical CDR3. The rearrangement joins TRBV29-1 to TRBJ2-2; D is uncertain. The CDR3 extends over 12 amino acids. V lost 7 bases and J 1 base, leaving 7 bases between the germline ends. Germline assignment: CDR1 SQVTM and CDR2 ANQGSEA. The CDR3 is CSGGENTGELFF. The CDR3 DNA follows: TGCAGCGGTGGGGAGAACACCGGGGAGCTGTTTTTT.

This chain links TRBV25-1 with TRBJ1-1; D not certain. Germline V CDR1 and CDR2: MGHDK, SYGVNS. Trimming stripped 7 bases from V and 2 bases from J, with 20 bases between. The length of the CDR3 is 16 residues. The CDR3 DNA sequence: TGTGCCAGCACCGGAGGAGGGATCAGGACCAACACTGAAGCTTTCTTT. Its translation is CASTGGGIRTNTEAFF.

The chain uses TRBV18 and TRBJ2-3; D is unclear. Germline V lookup: CDR1 KGHSH, CDR2 LQKENI. This CDR3 has 14 amino acids. The ends were cut back, 1 base at V and 5 bases at J, with 10 bases in the middle. CDR3 protein: CASSPLAKKDTQYF. The CDR3 nucleotides read TGTGCCAGCTCACCACTTGCAAAGAAAGATACGCAGTATTTT.

V is TRBV5-1 and J is TRBJ2-7; D might be TRBD2 (5 bases). CDR3 length equals 16 residues. Between the trimmed V and J ends, which lost 0 bases and 3 bases, there was a span of 16 bases. The germline V gene has CDR1 SGHRS and CDR2 YFSETQ. The DNA for the CDR3 is TGCGCCAGCAGCTTGGGACTAAGCGGAGACTTCTACGAGCAGTACTTC. Translating it yields CASSLGLSGDFYEQYF.

The chain has TRBV10-3 and TRBJ2-1, with TRBD1 as a possible D gene (6 bases). Germline lookup yields CDR1 ENHRY and CDR2 SYGVKD. Trimming took 8 bases from V and 14 from J, leaving 28 bases between them. The CDR3 consists of 15 residues. In DNA form, the CDR3 reads TGTGCCATCTCGGCCACTGGACAGCGCAGAAAGGTTGAGTTCTTC. It encodes CAISATGQRRKVEFF.

This clone appeared a few times. The genes are TRBV30 and TRBJ1-5; unclear D gene. The CDR3 length is 13 residues. Trimming left V 0 bases short and J 11 bases short, with 14 bases between. Germline CDR1 GTSNPN, CDR2 SVGIG (reference sequence). The DNA for the CDR3 is TGTGCCTGGAGTGTAGCTTCGGAGGTGGCCCAGCATTTT. Protein product: CAWSVASEVAQHF.

About this clone: Other DNA sequences within the sample encode an identical CDR3. The chain carries TRBV5-1 and TRBJ2-3; TRBD1 matches at 9 bases. V was pared by 1 base and J by 3 bases, with 3 bases of the junction left unmatched. Per germline, CDR1 SGHRS and CDR2 YFSETQ. This CDR3 region has 15 residues. CDR3 sequence: CASSLSGTGTDTQYF. The CDR3 DNA is TGCGCCAGCAGCTTGTCCGGGACAGGGACAGATACGCAGTATTTT.

The J gene is TRBJ1-1, the V gene TRBV27, with no clear D. Between the trimmed V and J ends, which lost 0 bases and 1 base, there was a span of 12 bases. The germline gives CDR1 MNHEY, CDR2 SMNVEV (reference sequence). CDR3 length equals 16 residues. CDR3 sequence (DNA): TGTGCCAGCAGTTTATCATCGGGGAGAAGGAACACTGAAGCTTTCTTT. This translates into CASSLSSGRRNTEAFF.

The gene calls are TRBV15 and TRBJ1-1; D gene uncertain. Germline CDR1 LNHNV, CDR2 YYDKDF (reference sequence). The CDR3 sequence is 15 residues long. V was shortened by 1 base and J by 0 bases, with 9 bases between the two germline ends. Here the CDR3 DNA reads TGTGCCACCAGCAGAGGACCCGCCTTGAACACTGAAGCTTTCTTT. It codes for CATSRGPALNTEAFF.

CDR3 residues: CASSLADPGRETQYF. For the CDR3, the DNA is TGTGCCAGCAGCTTAGCGGACCCAGGTAGAGAGACCCAGTACTTC. This chain connects TRBV7-9 to TRBJ2-5; D gene unclear. The length of the CDR3 is 15 residues. V shed 0 bases and J shed 4 bases, with 12 bases lying between them. Germline V lookup: CDR1 SEHNR, CDR2 FQNEAQ (reference sequence).

The rearrangement uses TRBV18 and TRBJ2-1; 15 bases are a match to TRBD2. There are 18 residues in the CDR3. Trimming cost V 5 bases and J 0 bases; bases outside gene matches: 5. CDR1 KGHSH and CDR2 LQKENI come from the germline V gene. The CDR3, as DNA: TGTGCCAGCTCAACCGGGACTAGCGGGAGGAACTCCTACAATGAGCAGTTCTTC. This encodes CASSTGTSGRNSYNEQFF.

This CDR3 is CASSDRTGKSYNEQFF. The DNA of the CDR3 is TGTGCCAGCAGTGATCGGACAGGGAAATCCTACAATGAGCAGTTCTTC. The V and J genes are TRBV6-4 and TRBJ2-1, with 8 bases matching TRBD1. The CDR3 totals 16 residues. J was trimmed by 1 base and V by 3 bases; bases with no gene match: 5. Germline V gene lookup returns CDR1 MRHNA and CDR2 SNTAGT.